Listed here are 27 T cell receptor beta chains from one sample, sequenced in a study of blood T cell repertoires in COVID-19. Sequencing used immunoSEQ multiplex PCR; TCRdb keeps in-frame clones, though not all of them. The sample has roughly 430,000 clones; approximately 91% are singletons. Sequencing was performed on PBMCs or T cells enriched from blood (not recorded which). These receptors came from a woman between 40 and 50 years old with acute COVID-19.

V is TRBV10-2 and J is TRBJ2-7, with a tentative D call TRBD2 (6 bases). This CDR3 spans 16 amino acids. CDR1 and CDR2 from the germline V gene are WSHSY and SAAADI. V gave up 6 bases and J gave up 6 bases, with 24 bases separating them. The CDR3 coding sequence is TGCGCCAGCAGGGACTCCCGGGACGGGGGAGCAAGCGAGCAGTACTTC. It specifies CASRDSRDGGASEQYF.

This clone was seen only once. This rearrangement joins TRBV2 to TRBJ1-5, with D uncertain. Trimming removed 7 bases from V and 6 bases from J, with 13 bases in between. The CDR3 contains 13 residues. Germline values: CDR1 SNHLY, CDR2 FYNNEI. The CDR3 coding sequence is TGTGCCAGCACCGCCGAGAGCGCTCAGCCCCAGCATTTT. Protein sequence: CASTAESAQPQHF.

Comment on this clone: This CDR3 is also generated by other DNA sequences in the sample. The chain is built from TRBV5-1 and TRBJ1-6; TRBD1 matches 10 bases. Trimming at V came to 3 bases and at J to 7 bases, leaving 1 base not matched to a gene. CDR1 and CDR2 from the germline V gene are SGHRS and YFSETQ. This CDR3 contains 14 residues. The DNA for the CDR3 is TGCGCCAGCAGCTGGACAGGGGGAAATTCACCCCTCCACTTT. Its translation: CASSWTGGNSPLHF.

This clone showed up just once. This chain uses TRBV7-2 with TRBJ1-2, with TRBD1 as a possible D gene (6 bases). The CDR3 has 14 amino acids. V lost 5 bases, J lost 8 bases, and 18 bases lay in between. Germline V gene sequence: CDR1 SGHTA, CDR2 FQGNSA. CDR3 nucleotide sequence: TGTGCCAGCAGCCTAGGACAGAGGAGATCGGGCTACACCTTC. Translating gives CASSLGQRRSGYTF.

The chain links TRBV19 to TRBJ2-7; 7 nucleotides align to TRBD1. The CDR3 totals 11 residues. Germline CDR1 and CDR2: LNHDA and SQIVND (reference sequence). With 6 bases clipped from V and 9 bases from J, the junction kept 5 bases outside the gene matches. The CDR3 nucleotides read TGTGCCAGTAGCTCAGGGGGTGGGCAGTACTTC. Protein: CASSSGGGQYF.

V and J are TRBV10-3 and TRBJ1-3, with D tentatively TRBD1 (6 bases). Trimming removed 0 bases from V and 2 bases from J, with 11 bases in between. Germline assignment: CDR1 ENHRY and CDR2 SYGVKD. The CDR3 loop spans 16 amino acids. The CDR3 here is CAISESERTAGNTIYF. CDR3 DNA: TGTGCCATCAGTGAGTCTGAAAGGACAGCTGGAAACACCATATATTTT.

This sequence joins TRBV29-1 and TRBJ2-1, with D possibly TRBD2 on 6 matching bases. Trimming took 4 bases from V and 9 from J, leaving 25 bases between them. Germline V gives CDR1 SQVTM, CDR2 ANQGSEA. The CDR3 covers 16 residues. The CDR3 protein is CSVAGGKGVAVREQFF. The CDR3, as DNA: TGCAGCGTTGCCGGAGGGAAGGGTGTGGCTGTTCGTGAGCAGTTCTTC.

CDR3 coding DNA: TGTGCCAGCAGCTACGGGACAGGGGGTCACTATGGCTACACCTTC. Its translation is CASSYGTGGHYGYTF. The chain couples TRBV7-9 to TRBJ1-2; 11 positions match TRBD1. V gave up 4 bases and J gave up 3 bases; unmatched junction bases: 4. The germline V gene encodes CDR1 SEHNR and CDR2 FQNEAQ (reference sequence). This CDR3 has 15 amino acids.

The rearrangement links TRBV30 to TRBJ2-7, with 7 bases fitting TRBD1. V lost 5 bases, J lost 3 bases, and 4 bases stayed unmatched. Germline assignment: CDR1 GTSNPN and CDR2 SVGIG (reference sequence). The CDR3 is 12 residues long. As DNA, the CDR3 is TGTGCCTGGGACAGGGAAGGCTACGAGCAGTACTTC. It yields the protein CAWDREGYEQYF.

CDR3 sequence: CSASLPSEANYGYTF. The DNA of the CDR3 is TGCAGTGCTAGTTTGCCGTCAGAGGCTAACTATGGCTACACCTTC. The chain employs TRBV20-1 and TRBJ1-2; no firm D call. CDR1 and CDR2 (germline): DFQATT, SNEGSKA (reference sequence). With 3 bases removed from V and 0 bases from J, the gap between germline ends came to 14 bases. There are 15 residues in the CDR3.

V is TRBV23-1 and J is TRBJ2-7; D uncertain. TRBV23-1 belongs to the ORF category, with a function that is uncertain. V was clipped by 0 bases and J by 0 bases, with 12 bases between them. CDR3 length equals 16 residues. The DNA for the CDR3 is TGCGCCAGCAGTCAATCGTTCACCGCCGGCTCCTACGAGCAGTACTTC. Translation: CASSQSFTAGSYEQYF.

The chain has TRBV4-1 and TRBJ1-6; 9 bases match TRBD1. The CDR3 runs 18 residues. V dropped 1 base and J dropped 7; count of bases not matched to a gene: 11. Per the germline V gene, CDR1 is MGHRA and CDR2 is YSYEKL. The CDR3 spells CASSQGSRTGASNSPLHF. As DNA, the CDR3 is TGCGCCAGCAGCCAAGGTTCCCGGACAGGGGCTTCCAATTCACCCCTCCACTTT.

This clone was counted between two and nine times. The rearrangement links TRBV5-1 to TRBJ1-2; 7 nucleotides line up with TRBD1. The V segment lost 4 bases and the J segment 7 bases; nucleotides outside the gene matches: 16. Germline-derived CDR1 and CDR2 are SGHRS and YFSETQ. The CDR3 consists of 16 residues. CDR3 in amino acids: CASSPTGQTLSGGYTF. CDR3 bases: TGCGCCAGCAGCCCAACGGGACAGACTCTAAGTGGTGGCTACACCTTC.

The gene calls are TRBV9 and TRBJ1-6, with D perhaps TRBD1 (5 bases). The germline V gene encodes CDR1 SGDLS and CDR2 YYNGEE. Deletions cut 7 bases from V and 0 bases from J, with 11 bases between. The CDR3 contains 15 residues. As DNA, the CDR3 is TGTGCCAGCGGACCAGGGTCCTCCTATAATTCACCCCTCCACTTT. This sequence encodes CASGPGSSYNSPLHF.

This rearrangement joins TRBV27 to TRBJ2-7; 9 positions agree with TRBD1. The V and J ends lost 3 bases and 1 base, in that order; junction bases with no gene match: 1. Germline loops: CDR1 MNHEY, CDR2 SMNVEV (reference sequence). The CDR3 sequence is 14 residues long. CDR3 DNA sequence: TGTGCCAGCAGTTTCGGGACAGGGTCCTACGAGCAGTACTTC. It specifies CASSFGTGSYEQYF.

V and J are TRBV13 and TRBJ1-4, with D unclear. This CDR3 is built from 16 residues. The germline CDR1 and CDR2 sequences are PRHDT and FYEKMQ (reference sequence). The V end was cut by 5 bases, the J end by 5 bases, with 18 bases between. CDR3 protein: CASSPEGVIPNEKLFF. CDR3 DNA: TGTGCCAGCAGCCCAGAGGGAGTCATACCAAATGAAAAACTGTTTTTT. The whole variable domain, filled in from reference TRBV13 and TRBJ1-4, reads AAGVIQSPRHLIKEKRETATLKCYPIPRHDTVYWYQQGPGQDPQFLISFYEKMQSDKGSIPDRFSAQQFSDYHSELNMSSLELGDSALYFCASSPEGVIPNEKLFFGSGTQLSVL.

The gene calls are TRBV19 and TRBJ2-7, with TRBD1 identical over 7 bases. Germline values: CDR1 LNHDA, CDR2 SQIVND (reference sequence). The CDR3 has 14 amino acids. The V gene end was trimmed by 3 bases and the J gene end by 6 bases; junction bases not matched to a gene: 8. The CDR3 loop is CASSIDRDRPEQYF. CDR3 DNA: TGTGCCAGTAGTATCGACAGGGACCGCCCCGAGCAGTACTTC.

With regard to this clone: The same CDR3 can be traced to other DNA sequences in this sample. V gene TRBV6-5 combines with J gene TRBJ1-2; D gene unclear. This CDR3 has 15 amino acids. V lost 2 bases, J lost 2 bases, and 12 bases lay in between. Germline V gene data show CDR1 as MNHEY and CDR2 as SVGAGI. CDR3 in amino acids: CASSYEGTGNYGYTF. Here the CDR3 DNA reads TGTGCCAGCAGTTACGAGGGAACGGGAAACTATGGCTACACCTTC.

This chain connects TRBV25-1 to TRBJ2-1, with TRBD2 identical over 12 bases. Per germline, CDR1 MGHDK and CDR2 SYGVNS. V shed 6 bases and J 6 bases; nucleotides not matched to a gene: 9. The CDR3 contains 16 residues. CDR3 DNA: TGTGCCAGCAGCCGGACTAGCGGGGCGGGCCTCAATGAGCAGTTCTTC. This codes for CASSRTSGAGLNEQFF.

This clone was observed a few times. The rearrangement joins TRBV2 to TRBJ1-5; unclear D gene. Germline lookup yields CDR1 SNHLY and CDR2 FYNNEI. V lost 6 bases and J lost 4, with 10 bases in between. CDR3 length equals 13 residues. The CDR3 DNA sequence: TGTGCCAGCAGCACCGACATAAATCAGCCCCAGCATTTT. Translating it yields CASSTDINQPQHF.

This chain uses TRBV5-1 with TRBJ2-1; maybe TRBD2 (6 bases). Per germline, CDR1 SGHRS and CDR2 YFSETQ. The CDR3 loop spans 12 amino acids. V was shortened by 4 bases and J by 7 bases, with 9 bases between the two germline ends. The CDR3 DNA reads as TGCGCCAGCAGCGGGACTCGGAATGAGCAGTTCTTC. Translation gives CASSGTRNEQFF.

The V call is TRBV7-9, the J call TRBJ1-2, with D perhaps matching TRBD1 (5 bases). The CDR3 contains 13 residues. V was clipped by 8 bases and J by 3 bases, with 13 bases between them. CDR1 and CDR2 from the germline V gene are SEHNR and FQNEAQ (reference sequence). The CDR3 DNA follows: TGTGCCAGCCGTCAGGGTCTCGACTATGGCTACACCTTC. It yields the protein CASRQGLDYGYTF.

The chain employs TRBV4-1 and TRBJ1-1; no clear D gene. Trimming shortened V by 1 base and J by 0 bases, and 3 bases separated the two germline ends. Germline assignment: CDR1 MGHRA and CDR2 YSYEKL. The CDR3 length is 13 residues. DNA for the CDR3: TGCGCCAGCAGCCAAGTTATGAACACTGAAGCTTTCTTT. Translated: CASSQVMNTEAFF.

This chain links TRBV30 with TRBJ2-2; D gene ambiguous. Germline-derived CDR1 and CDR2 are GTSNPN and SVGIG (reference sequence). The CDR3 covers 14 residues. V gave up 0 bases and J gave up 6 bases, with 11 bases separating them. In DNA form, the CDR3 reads TGTGCCTGGAGTGTACTGTCCTCTCCCGGGGAGCTGTTTTTT. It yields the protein CAWSVLSSPGELFF. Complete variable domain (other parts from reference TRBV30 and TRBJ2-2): SQTIHQWPATLVQPVGSPLSLECTVEGTSNPNLYWYRQAAGRGLQLLFYSVGIGQISSEVPQNLSASRPQDRQFILSSKKLLLSDSGFYLCAWSVLSSPGELFFGEGSRLTVL.

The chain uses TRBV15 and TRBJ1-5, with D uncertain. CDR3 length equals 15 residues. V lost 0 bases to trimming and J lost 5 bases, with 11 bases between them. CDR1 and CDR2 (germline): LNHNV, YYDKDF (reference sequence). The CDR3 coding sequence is TGTGCCACCAGCAGAGATCACGATCAGGATCAGCCCCAGCATTTT. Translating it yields CATSRDHDQDQPQHF.

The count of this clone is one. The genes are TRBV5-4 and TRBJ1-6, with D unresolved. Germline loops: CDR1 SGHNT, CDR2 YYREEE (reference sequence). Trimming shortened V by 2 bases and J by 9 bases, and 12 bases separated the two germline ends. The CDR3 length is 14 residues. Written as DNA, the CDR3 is TGTGCCAGCAGCTTAGGACGAGAGGGTTCACCCCTCCACTTT. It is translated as CASSLGREGSPLHF.

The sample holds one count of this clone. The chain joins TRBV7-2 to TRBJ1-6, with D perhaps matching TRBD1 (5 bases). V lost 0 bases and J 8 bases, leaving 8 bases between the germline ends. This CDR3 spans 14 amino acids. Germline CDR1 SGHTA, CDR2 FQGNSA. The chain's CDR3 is CASSLAPGDSPLHF. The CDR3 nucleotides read TGTGCCAGCAGCTTAGCACCGGGGGATTCACCCCTCCACTTT.